Following are 13 T cell receptor beta chains from one sample sequenced in a study of cytomegalovirus exposure and HLA in healthy donors. PCR was performed using 60 Vbeta and 13 Jbeta primers. Method: immunoSEQ multiplex PCR; TCRdb's copy keeps in-frame clones and lacks some. The sample includes approximately 120,000 clones, 76% of them seen just once. Sequenced material: PBMCs. These TCRs come from a woman aged 45-65 years in good health and CMV-seropositive.

Only a few counts were recorded for this clone. V is TRBV7-2 and J is TRBJ2-7, with 11 bases fitting TRBD2. V dropped 8 bases and J dropped 1; count of bases not matched to a gene: 7. The CDR3 has 15 amino acids. CDR1 is SGHTA and CDR2 is FQGNSA in the germline V gene. CDR3 amino acids: CASRTGTSGSYEQYF. CDR3 nucleotides: TGTGCCAGCCGAACCGGGACTAGCGGTTCCTACGAGCAGTACTTC.

V is TRBV5-1 and J is TRBJ2-7, with D perhaps matching TRBD2 (5 bases). Per the germline V gene, CDR1 is SGHRS and CDR2 is YFSETQ. The CDR3 is 13 residues long. Between the trimmed V and J ends, which lost 7 bases and 2 bases, there was a span of 13 bases. The CDR3 nucleotides are TGCGCCAGCGGACGCGGGCCCACCTACGAGCAGTACTTC. Translation: CASGRGPTYEQYF.

This chain joins TRBV4-3 and TRBJ2-7, with TRBD2 matching over 7 bases. The V and J ends lost 1 base and 7 bases, in that order; junction bases with no gene match: 13. The germline V gene encodes CDR1 LGHNA and CDR2 YSLEER. The CDR3 has 16 amino acids. CDR3 coding DNA: TGCGCCAGCAGCCAAGGAACTAGCGTCATCATCGGGGAGCAGTACTTC. Amino acids: CASSQGTSVIIGEQYF.

The J gene is TRBJ2-5, the V gene TRBV6-5; D possibly corresponds to TRBD1 (6 bases). Germline V gene sequence: CDR1 MNHEY, CDR2 SVGAGI. V lost 6 bases, J lost 9 bases, and 23 bases lay in between. CDR3 length: 15 residues. DNA for the CDR3: TGTGCCAGCAGAACCACAGGGAAGGGACACGGGGCCCAGTACTTC. It codes for CASRTTGKGHGAQYF.

This chain uses TRBV7-2 with TRBJ1-5; possible D gene TRBD1, 5 bases. Germline V gene sequence: CDR1 SGHTA, CDR2 FQGNSA. This CDR3 contains 15 residues. V lost 2 bases to trimming and J lost 1 base, with 9 bases between them. The DNA for the CDR3 is TGTGCCAGCAGCTTATCTTACAGGAGCAATCAGCCCCAGCATTTT. It encodes CASSLSYRSNQPQHF.

The V call is TRBV6-1, the J call TRBJ2-7; 9 nucleotides agree with TRBD2. Unmatched junction bases numbered 6, after V lost 2 bases and J lost 1 base. The CDR3 covers 16 residues. Germline V gene sequence: CDR1 MNHNS, CDR2 SASEGT. The CDR3 nucleotides are TGTGCCAGCAGTGAACCCTTTAGCGGGGGTTCCTACGAGCAGTACTTC. It yields the protein CASSEPFSGGSYEQYF.

This chain joins TRBV2 and TRBJ2-7, with 7 bases fitting TRBD1. This CDR3 has 16 amino acids. Germline values: CDR1 SNHLY, CDR2 FYNNEI. Trimming at V came to 8 bases and at J to 1 base, leaving 14 bases not matched to a gene. DNA of the CDR3: TGTGCCAGCGGGAGCCTCGGACAGGAAGTTTCCTACGAGCAGTACTTC. It codes for CASGSLGQEVSYEQYF.

The chain couples TRBV7-9 to TRBJ2-3; 9 bases agree with TRBD2. The CDR3 has 16 residues. Germline CDR1 and CDR2: SEHNR and FQNEAQ (reference sequence). V lost 3 bases to trimming and J lost 6 bases; unmatched junction nucleotides: 10. The CDR3 coding sequence is TGTGCCAGCAGCTTTTCCCGGCGGGGGGGTCCGGATACGCAGTATTTT. Encoded protein: CASSFSRRGGPDTQYF. Together with reference TRBV7-9 and TRBJ2-3, the CDR3 gives the full variable domain: DTGVSQNPRHKITKRGQNVTFRCDPISEHNRLYWYRQTLGQGPEFLTYFQNEAQLEKSRLLSDRFSAERPKGSFSTLEIQRTEQGDSAMYLCASSFSRRGGPDTQYFGPGTRLTVL.

The chain has TRBV6-5 and TRBJ1-1, with D tentatively TRBD1 (6 bases). The CDR3 is 15 residues long. V was clipped by 5 bases and J by 5 bases, with 18 bases between them. Germline V gene lookup returns CDR1 MNHEY and CDR2 SVGAGI. The CDR3 reads CASSTGTRGSTEAFF. DNA of the CDR3: TGTGCCAGCAGTACAGGGACTAGGGGCAGTACTGAAGCTTTCTTT.

The rearrangement uses TRBV18 and TRBJ2-3; D may be TRBD1 (7 bases). Germline assignment: CDR1 KGHSH and CDR2 LQKENI. Trimming pared 1 base from V and 3 bases from J, leaving 11 bases between. The CDR3 spans 15 residues. The DNA for the CDR3 is TGTGCCAGCTCACCACGGGCAGGGGGGACAGATACGCAGTATTTT. Its protein product is CASSPRAGGTDTQYF.

V and J are TRBV6-5 and TRBJ2-7, with TRBD1 identical over 8 bases. The ends lost 2 bases at V and 4 bases at J; junction bases unmatched: 7. CDR3 length: 15 residues. CDR1 and CDR2 (germline): MNHEY, SVGAGI. In DNA, the CDR3 is TGTGCCAGCAGTTACACGAGACAGGGGCCGTACGAGCAGTACTTC. It encodes CASSYTRQGPYEQYF.

The chain combines TRBV2 with TRBJ2-2; D might be TRBD1 (5 bases). V was cut by 6 bases and J by 5 bases, with 13 bases left in between. The CDR3 consists of 14 residues. The germline gives CDR1 SNHLY, CDR2 FYNNEI. CDR3 bases: TGTGCCAGCAGGGCCGACAGATTTACCGGGGAGCTGTTTTTT. Encoded protein: CASRADRFTGELFF.

The chain combines TRBV6-5 with TRBJ1-2; TRBD1 agrees at 7 bases. V lost 5 bases, J lost 2 bases, and 5 bases stayed unmatched. The length of the CDR3 is 14 residues. Germline-derived CDR1 and CDR2 are MNHEY and SVGAGI. CDR3 sequence (DNA): TGTGCCAGCAGTCTCCGGACAGGCAACTATGGCTACACCTTC. As protein: CASSLRTGNYGYTF.